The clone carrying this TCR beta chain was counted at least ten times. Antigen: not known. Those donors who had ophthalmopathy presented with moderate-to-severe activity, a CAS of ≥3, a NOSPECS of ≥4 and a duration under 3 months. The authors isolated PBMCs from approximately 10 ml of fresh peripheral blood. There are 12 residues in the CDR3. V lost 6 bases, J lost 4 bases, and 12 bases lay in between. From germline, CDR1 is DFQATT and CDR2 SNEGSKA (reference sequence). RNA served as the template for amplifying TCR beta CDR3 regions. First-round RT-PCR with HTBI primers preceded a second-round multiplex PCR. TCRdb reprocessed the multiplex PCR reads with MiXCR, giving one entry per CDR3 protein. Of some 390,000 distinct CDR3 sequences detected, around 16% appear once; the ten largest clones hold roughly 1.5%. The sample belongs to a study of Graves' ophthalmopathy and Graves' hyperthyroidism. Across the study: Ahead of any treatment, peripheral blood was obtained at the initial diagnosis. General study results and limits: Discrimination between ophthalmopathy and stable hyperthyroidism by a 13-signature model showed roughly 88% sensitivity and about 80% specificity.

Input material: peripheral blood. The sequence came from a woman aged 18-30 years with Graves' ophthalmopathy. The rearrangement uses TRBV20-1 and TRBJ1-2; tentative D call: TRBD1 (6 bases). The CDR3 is CSAARGPYGYTF. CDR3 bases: TGCAGTGCGGCGCGGGGGCCCTATGGCTACACCTTC.